This TCR beta chain was recovered during a study of T cell repertoires in cytomegalovirus infection. As for the study in general: It was the public TCR beta signatures that indicated both CMV infection and matching HLA type.

TCRdb analysed the reads with MiXCR anew, one entry per CDR3 protein. The data contain 350,000 to 500,000 distinct CDR3 sequences, about 33% of them singletons. This clonotype has just a few counts. CDR1 MNHNY and CDR2 SVGAGI come from the germline V gene (reference sequence). The CDR3 sequence is 13 residues long. Trimming cost V 7 bases and J 6 bases, with 15 bases left between them. The genes are TRBV6-6 and TRBJ1-2; D is undetermined. What was sequenced was PBMCs. This sequence was found in a human donor in good health (CMV status not recorded). Some clones in this sample may be carry-over from other donors' samples. CDR3 sequence: CASTTETGNGYTF. CDR3 coding DNA: TGTGCCAGCACCACGGAGACGGGGAATGGCTACACCTTC.